The 26 T cell receptor beta chains given below trace back to one sample, sequenced in a study of OX40 agonist ivuxolimab in advanced cancers. Generated by immunoSEQ multiplex PCR, the TCRdb table keeps only in-frame clones and is missing some. The sample lists about 5,100 clones; roughly two thirds were seen once. Here the sequenced sample was CD4+ or CD8+ T cells sorted from blood, taken in a trial of the OX40 agonist ivuxolimab. The receptors derive from an adult with an advanced solid tumor such as melanoma, head and neck, liver or kidney cancer.

The chain combines TRBV7-3 with TRBJ2-1; a weak D match, TRBD1 (5 bases). CDR1 and CDR2 (germline): SGHTA, FQGTGA. CDR3 length equals 16 residues. Trimming stripped 2 bases from V and 5 bases from J, with 16 bases between. The DNA for the CDR3 is TGTGCCAGCAGCTTAGGGCAGGGTTTTGGCGACAATGAGCAGTTCTTC. Protein sequence: CASSLGQGFGDNEQFF.

The chain joins TRBV2 to TRBJ2-1; TRBD1 might be the D (5 bases). The V gene's germline CDR1 is SNHLY and CDR2 FYNNEI. V was shortened by 11 bases and J by 2 bases, with 19 bases between the two germline ends. This CDR3 comprises 15 residues. CDR3 sequence (DNA): TGTGCCGCACTACAGGATTCTACCCCCTACAATGAGCAGTTCTTC. It is translated as CAALQDSTPYNEQFF.

In its sample, this clone was seen a few times. J is TRBJ1-1 and V is TRBV6-1; no clear D gene. The CDR3 loop spans 12 amino acids. V lost 7 bases, J lost 2 bases, and 8 bases lay in between. Germline V gives CDR1 MNHNS, CDR2 SASEGT. As DNA, the CDR3 is TGTGCCAGCAACCAACCTAACACTGAAGCTTTCTTT. This gives the protein CASNQPNTEAFF.

This clone is judged medium-sized. The CDR3 region is CASSSGVEQYF. Here the CDR3 DNA reads TGTGCCAGCAGCTCAGGGGTCGAGCAGTACTTC. This chain uses TRBV11-2 with TRBJ2-7; maybe TRBD1 (6 bases). Trimming left V 4 bases short and J 6 bases short, with 7 bases between. Germline CDR1 is SGHAT and CDR2 is FQNNGV. CDR3 length: 11 residues.

This rearrangement joins TRBV11-2 to TRBJ1-1; maybe TRBD1 (5 bases). CDR1 and CDR2 from the germline V gene are SGHAT and FQNNGV. The CDR3 loop spans 12 amino acids. Trimming stripped 4 bases from V and 7 bases from J, with 10 bases between. The CDR3 loop is CASSSLGGEAFF. The CDR3 DNA reads TGTGCCAGCAGCTCCCTTGGGGGTGAAGCTTTCTTT.

This rearrangement joins TRBV5-1 to TRBJ2-7, with a weak D call TRBD1 (6 bases). CDR1 and CDR2 from the germline V gene are SGHRS and YFSETQ. The germline V and J ends were trimmed by 4 bases and 4 bases, with 9 bases remaining between them. The CDR3 extends over 12 amino acids. CDR3 DNA sequence: TGCGCCAGCAGCCCACAGGGATACGAGCAGTACTTC. Translated: CASSPQGYEQYF.

By sample share, this clone is medium-sized. This rearrangement joins TRBV4-1 to TRBJ1-5; D perhaps matches TRBD1 (5 bases). CDR3 length: 15 amino acids. In germline, CDR1 is MGHRA, CDR2 YSYEKL. Trimming took off 0 bases at V and 5 bases at J, with 11 bases between the two ends. CDR3 in DNA: TGCGCCAGCAGCCAAGATGGTAAAGGGGATCAGCCCCAGCATTTT. Translated: CASSQDGKGDQPQHF.

The chain recombines TRBV19 with TRBJ2-2, with unresolved D. From germline, CDR1 is LNHDA and CDR2 SQIVND (reference sequence). The CDR3 is 16 amino acids. V shed 6 bases and J shed 4 bases, with 18 bases lying between them. CDR3 protein: CASSGFKAPSTGELFF. The CDR3 DNA follows: TGTGCCAGTAGCGGTTTTAAAGCGCCCAGCACCGGGGAGCTGTTTTTT.

The chain joins TRBV5-6 to TRBJ2-1; TRBD2 aligns across 11 bases. This CDR3 has 17 residues. J was trimmed by 0 bases and V by 6 bases; bases with no gene match: 8. Germline-derived CDR1 and CDR2 are SGHDT and YYEEEE. CDR3 sequence reads: CASIGLAGPSSYNEQFF. The CDR3 DNA follows: TGTGCCAGCATAGGACTAGCGGGTCCGAGCTCCTACAATGAGCAGTTCTTC.

The chain employs TRBV7-9 and TRBJ2-5; 11 nucleotides match TRBD2. CDR3 length: 16 amino acids. The ends lost 3 bases at V and 2 bases at J; junction bases unmatched: 5. The germline V gene encodes CDR1 SEHNR and CDR2 FQNEAQ (reference sequence). CDR3 in amino acids: CASSFTGTSGQETQYF. CDR3 sequence (DNA): TGTGCCAGCAGCTTTACCGGGACTAGCGGACAAGAGACCCAGTACTTC.

The V call is TRBV27, the J call TRBJ2-1; the match to TRBD2 covers 9 bases. Per the germline V gene, CDR1 is MNHEY and CDR2 is SMNVEV (reference sequence). The trim removed 5 bases at V and 4 bases at J, leaving 6 bases unmatched. The CDR3 spans 15 residues. CDR3 in DNA: TGTGCCAGCAGTACCGGGACTAGCAGTTACAATGAGCAGTTCTTC. Its protein product is CASSTGTSSYNEQFF.

The chain joins TRBV27 to TRBJ2-5, with 9 bases matching TRBD1. The CDR3 is made up of 15 amino acids. CDR1 and CDR2 from the germline V gene are MNHEY and SMNVEV (reference sequence). V was clipped by 1 base and J by 5 bases; unmatched bases: 5. Here the CDR3 reads CASSLLGTGKETQYF. CDR3 sequence (DNA): TGTGCCAGCAGTTTATTAGGGACAGGGAAGGAGACCCAGTACTTC.

This sequence joins TRBV29-1 and TRBJ2-5, with TRBD2 matching 10 bases. This CDR3 is 12 amino acids long. Trimming took 6 bases from V and 4 from J; bases not matched to a gene: 2. CDR1 is SQVTM, CDR2 ANQGSEA, per germline. The CDR3 DNA reads TGCAGCGTCATAGCGGGAGGAGAGACCCAGTACTTC. It encodes CSVIAGGETQYF.

The V and J genes are TRBV11-2 and TRBJ2-3, with a tentative D call TRBD2 (6 bases). The CDR3 covers 15 residues. In germline, CDR1 is SGHAT, CDR2 FQNNGV. V was clipped by 2 bases and J by 3 bases, with 12 bases between them. The CDR3 spells CASSLLPRGTDTQYF. The CDR3, as DNA: TGTGCCAGCAGCTTACTACCCCGGGGGACAGATACGCAGTATTTT. Drawing the rest from reference TRBV11-2 and TRBJ2-3, the complete variable domain is EAGVAQSPRYKIIEKRQSVAFWCNPISGHATLYWYQQILGQGPKLLIQFQNNGVVDDSQLPKDRFSAERLKGVDSTLKIQPAKLEDSAVYLCASSLLPRGTDTQYFGPGTRLTVL.

V usage is TRBV6-6 and J usage is TRBJ1-1; D is ambiguous. Trimming took 2 bases from V and 2 from J, leaving 9 bases between them. Germline V gene data show CDR1 as MNHNY and CDR2 as SVGAGI (reference sequence). The CDR3 is 14 amino acids. The CDR3 loop is CASSYGGTNTEAFF. CDR3 sequence (DNA): TGTGCCAGCAGTTACGGCGGAACCAACACTGAAGCTTTCTTT.

The chain uses TRBV25-1 and TRBJ2-7; no definite D call. The V end lost 1 base, the J end lost 4 bases, and 8 bases lay between the germline ends. This CDR3 is built from 13 residues. CDR1 and CDR2 (germline): MGHDK, SYGVNS. CDR3 sequence: CASSELSGYEQYF. CDR3 sequence (DNA): TGTGCCAGCAGTGAATTAAGTGGGTACGAGCAGTACTTC.

The rearrangement joins TRBV29-1 to TRBJ2-6; the D is unclear. In germline, CDR1 is SQVTM, CDR2 ANQGSEA. The V and J ends lost 0 bases and 0 bases respectively, with 15 bases between them. This CDR3 is 18 amino acids long. The CDR3: CSVEDPDSQFSGANVLTF. CDR3 DNA: TGCAGCGTTGAAGACCCGGATTCCCAATTCTCTGGGGCCAACGTCCTGACTTTC.

The chain employs TRBV7-9 and TRBJ2-6; a possible D gene is TRBD1 (5 bases). V lost 5 bases to trimming and J lost 1 base, with 12 bases between them. The CDR3 totals 16 residues. CDR1 is SEHNR, CDR2 FQNEAQ, per germline (reference sequence). The CDR3 DNA reads TGTGCCAGCAGCCCCCCCAGGGTATCTGGGGCCAACGTCCTGACTTTC. It codes for CASSPPRVSGANVLTF. Full variable domain (outside the CDR3, taken from reference TRBV7-9 and TRBJ2-6): DTGVSQNPRHKITKRGQNVTFRCDPISEHNRLYWYRQTLGQGPEFLTYFQNEAQLEKSRLLSDRFSAERPKGSFSTLEIQRTEQGDSAMYLCASSPPRVSGANVLTFGAGSRLTVL.

The sample holds one count of this clone. The gene calls are TRBV7-9 and TRBJ2-7; 10 bases map to TRBD1. V gave up 3 bases and J gave up 1 base; unmatched junction bases: 3. Per the germline V gene, CDR1 is SEHNR and CDR2 is FQNEAQ (reference sequence). The CDR3 extends over 15 amino acids. Written as DNA, the CDR3 is TGTGCCAGCAGCTTGGGACAGGGGACTTCCTACGAGCAGTACTTC. This encodes CASSLGQGTSYEQYF.

This chain links TRBV6-5 with TRBJ1-1; the D gene is possibly TRBD1 (5 bases). The V end lost 5 bases, the J end lost 9 bases, and 13 bases lay between the germline ends. Per germline, CDR1 MNHEY and CDR2 SVGAGI. This CDR3 is 12 amino acids long. Written as DNA, the CDR3 is TGTGCCAGCAGTGACTACAGGAGTAAAGCTTTCTTT. It translates to CASSDYRSKAFF.

V and J are TRBV11-1 and TRBJ1-1; D is unresolved. In germline, CDR1 is SGHAT, CDR2 FQDESV (reference sequence). The CDR3 loop spans 12 amino acids. Trimming removed 3 bases from V and 7 bases from J, with 9 bases in between. The CDR3 nucleotides read TGTGCCAGCAGCTTGGTTCAGGATGAAGCTTTCTTT. Translated: CASSLVQDEAFF.

The V and J genes are TRBV7-9 and TRBJ2-5; 7 nucleotides match TRBD2. V was clipped by 4 bases and J by 1 base; unmatched bases: 6. CDR1 and CDR2 (germline): SEHNR, FQNEAQ (reference sequence). The length of the CDR3 is 15 residues. The CDR3, as DNA: TGTGCCAGCAGCTCGCGGGACTATCCCCAAGAGACCCAGTACTTC. Translation: CASSSRDYPQETQYF.

The CDR3 loop is CASGTYEQYF. In nucleotides, the CDR3 is TGTGCCAGCGGGACGTACGAGCAGTACTTC. The genes are TRBV6-5 and TRBJ2-7; D possibly uses TRBD1 or TRBD2 (5 bases each). The CDR3 length is 10 residues. CDR1 is MNHEY and CDR2 is SVGAGI in the germline V gene. Trimming took 8 bases from V and 4 from J, leaving 6 bases between them.

This clone has just one count. The chain joins TRBV7-3 to TRBJ1-6; TRBD1 might be the D (5 bases). V was shortened by 3 bases and J by 7 bases, with 19 bases between the two germline ends. Germline V gives CDR1 SGHTA, CDR2 FQGTGA. The CDR3 sequence is 17 residues long. The CDR3 DNA reads as TGTGCCAGCAGCTTCGTACGGGGCGGGGCGCGAAATTCACCCCTCCACTTT. Amino acid sequence: CASSFVRGGARNSPLHF.

CDR3 DNA sequence: TGTGCCAGCAGCTTGTATCGTAATGAGCAGTTCTTC. It translates to CASSLYRNEQFF. The chain carries TRBV5-5 and TRBJ2-1, with D unclear. V was pared by 1 base and J by 7 bases, with 6 bases between. Germline assignment: CDR1 SGHKS and CDR2 YYEKEE (reference sequence). The CDR3 spans 12 residues.

Turning to this clone: Within the sample, other DNA sequences also encode this same CDR3. V gene TRBV6-1 combines with J gene TRBJ2-7; no clear D gene. The length of the CDR3 is 11 residues. The V gene's germline CDR1 is MNHNS and CDR2 SASEGT. Trimming removed 2 bases at V and 7 bases at J, with 6 bases between. The CDR3 here is CASSELYEQYF. Here the CDR3 DNA reads TGTGCCAGCAGTGAATTGTATGAGCAGTACTTC.